This T cell receptor (beta chain) was identified in a study of blood T cell repertoires in COVID-19. At the level of the study: The study drew acute and convalescent COVID-19 samples from the United States, Italy and Spain. PBMCs, B-cell-depleted T cells, or T cells provided the cDNA or gDNA that made up the material.

The CDR3 length is 15 residues. Trimming at V came to 2 bases and at J to 5 bases, leaving 3 bases not matched to a gene. Germline lookup yields CDR1 LNHDA and CDR2 SQIVND (reference sequence). As originally analysed: By means of reference gene primer amplification, nucleated cell counts were estimated. Libraries were prepared by immunoSEQ multiplex PCR; TCRdb keeps only in-frame clonotypes and omits some of them. V and J calls and clone size follow that table, whereas D and trimming were derived from the DNA. The data show just over 250,000 clones, with about 88% seen just once and 4% held by the top ten.

The sequencing sample was made of peripheral blood. This receptor was identified in a man aged 55-75 years who had recovered from COVID-19. The gene calls are TRBV19 and TRBJ1-6; 7 bases agree with TRBD1. CDR3 coding DNA: TGTGCCAGTAGTATAATGGACAGGAATAATTCACCCCTCCACTTT. It translates to CASSIMDRNNSPLHF.